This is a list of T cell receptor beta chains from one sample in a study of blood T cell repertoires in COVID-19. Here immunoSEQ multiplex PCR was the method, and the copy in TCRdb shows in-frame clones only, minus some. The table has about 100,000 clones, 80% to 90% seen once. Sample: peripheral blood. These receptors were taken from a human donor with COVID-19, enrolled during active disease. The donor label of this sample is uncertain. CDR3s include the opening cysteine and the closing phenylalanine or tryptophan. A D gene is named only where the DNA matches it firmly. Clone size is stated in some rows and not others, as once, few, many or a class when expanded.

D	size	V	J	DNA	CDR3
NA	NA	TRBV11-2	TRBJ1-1	TGTGCCAGCAGCCGAGGGAATACCGGCACTGAAGCTTTCTTT	CASSRGNTGTEAFF
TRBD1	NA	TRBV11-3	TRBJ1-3	TGTGCCAGCAGCCCGACAGGGGACGGAAACACCATATATTTT	CASSPTGDGNTIYF
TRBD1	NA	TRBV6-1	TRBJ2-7	TGTGCCAGCAGTGAAGTGGGGGACAGGGGAGACGAGCAGTACTTC	CASSEVGDRGDEQYF
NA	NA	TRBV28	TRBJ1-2	TGTGCCAGCAAGAATCTCAGGGCCCTCTATGGCTACACCTTC	CASKNLRALYGYTF
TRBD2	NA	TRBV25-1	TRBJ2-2	TGTGCCAGCAGTGAACCAGGGACTAGCGGGAGAACCGGGGAGCTGTTTTTT	CASSEPGTSGRTGELFF
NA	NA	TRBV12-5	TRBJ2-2	TGTGCTAGTGGCTATTCAGGGTTCCGGAGCGGGGAGCTGTTTTTT	CASGYSGFRSGELFF
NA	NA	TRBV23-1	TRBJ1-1	TGCGCCAGCAGCCGACCGGCGGGGCACACTGAAGCTTTCTTT	CASSRPAGHTEAFF
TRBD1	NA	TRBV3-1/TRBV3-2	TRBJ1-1	TGTGCCAGCAGGGCTGGGACAGGGGAGAACACTGAAGCTTTCTTT	CASRAGTGENTEAFF
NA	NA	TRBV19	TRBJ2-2	TGTGCCAGTACTGAATGGAGGGACCCGACGAACACCGGGGAGCTGTTTTTT	CASTEWRDPTNTGELFF
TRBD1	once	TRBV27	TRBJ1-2	TGTGCCAGCAGTTTATGGGCAGGGGGTGGCTACACCTTC	CASSLWAGGGYTF
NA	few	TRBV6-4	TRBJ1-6	TGTGCCACCTCGCGAGGGCCGGGTAATTCACCCCTCCACTTT	CATSRGPGNSPLHF
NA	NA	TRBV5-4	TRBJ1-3	TGTGCCACCCAAACGCGACAGGTCTCCTCTGGAAACACCATATATTTT	CATQTRQVSSGNTIYF
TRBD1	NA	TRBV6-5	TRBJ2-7	TGTGCCAGCAGTAGACAGGGCCGATCCTACGAGCAGTACTTC	CASSRQGRSYEQYF
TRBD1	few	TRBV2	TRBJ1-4	TGTGCCAGCAGACCGGGACAGGGGGACGAAAAACTGTTTTTT	CASRPGQGDEKLFF
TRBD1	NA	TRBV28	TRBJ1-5	TGTGCCAGCAGCCAAGACAGGGGGGATCAGCCCCAGCATTTT	CASSQDRGDQPQHF
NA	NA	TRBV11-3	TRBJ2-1	TGTGCCAGCAGCTCCGGACTGCTCCCTTACAATGAGCAGTTCTTC	CASSSGLLPYNEQFF
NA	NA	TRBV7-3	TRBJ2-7	TGTGCCAGCAGCTTAAACGGGAGGGGGACAGCGGGCGAGCAGTACTTC	CASSLNGRGTAGEQYF
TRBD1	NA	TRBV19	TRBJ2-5	TGTGCCAGTAGTCCGGGACAGGGGAGTCCCGTACAAGAGACCCAGTACTTC	CASSPGQGSPVQETQYF